The text below deals with one T cell receptor (beta chain). The source of the sample is a study of blood T cell repertoires in COVID-19. Background on the study: Donors in the United States, Italy and Spain gave samples during acute or convalescent COVID-19. From T cells, B-cell-depleted T cells, or PBMCs came the material, which was cDNA or gDNA.

This CDR3 contains 15 residues. V was shortened by 2 bases and J by 5 bases, with 13 bases between the two germline ends. CDR1 and CDR2 (germline): SGHRS, YFSETQ. Per the study methods: Reference gene primer amplification gave estimated nucleated cell counts. The assay was immunoSEQ multiplex PCR, and TCRdb's table has in-frame clones only and misses some. V and J calls and clone size follow that table, whereas D and trimming were derived from the DNA. The sample lists about 66,000 clones; 89% were seen once. This receptor was obtained from a man aged 55 to 69 with acute or convalescent COVID-19. The sample consisted of peripheral blood. V usage is TRBV5-1 and J usage is TRBJ2-2; perhaps TRBD1 as D (5 bases). The CDR3 DNA is TGCGCCAGCAGCTTTGGCAGGGCAACGACCGGGGAGCTGTTTTTT. Protein: CASSFGRATTGELFF.